The rows below give T cell receptor beta chains drawn from one sample of a study of cytomegalovirus exposure and HLA in healthy donors. Only in-frame clones appear in the TCRdb table, and some are missing; sequencing was by immunoSEQ multiplex PCR. Seen here are over 65,000 clones, approximately 80% observed once, and the top ten hold under 15%. Sequences were obtained from PBMCs. The source is a human donor in good health. Each CDR3 is given with its conserved first and last residue. The D gene is left open where the match is weak. Clone size is shown for a subset of rows, as once, few, many or a class of expanded clone.

d_gene,j_gene,abundance,v_gene,CDR3aa,CDR3nt
TRBD2,TRBJ2-5,.,TRBV19,CASSGTSSETQYF,TGTGCCAGTAGTGGGACTAGCTCCGAGACCCAGTACTTC
.,TRBJ2-5,.,TRBV12-2,CASRLARDGGWETQYF,TGTGCAAGTCGCTTAGCGAGGGATGGGGGGTGGGAGACCCAGTACTTC
TRBD2,TRBJ2-1,.,TRBV7-6,CASSPQTSGGNEQFF,TGTGCCAGCAGCCCCCAGACTAGCGGGGGCAATGAGCAGTTCTTC
TRBD1,TRBJ2-3,.,TRBV19,CASTRGSTDTQYF,TGTGCCAGTACCAGGGGGAGCACAGATACGCAGTATTTT
.,TRBJ2-2,.,TRBV7-2,CASSSRDFNTGELFF,TGTGCCAGCAGCTCCCGGGACTTCAACACCGGGGAGCTGTTTTTT
.,TRBJ2-3,few,TRBV6-1,CASSGGGARGQYF,TGTGCCAGCAGCGGAGGGGGGGCACGAGGGCAGTATTTT
TRBD1,TRBJ1-6,.,TRBV27,CASSPGQGAPRNSPLHF,TGTGCCAGCAGCCCGGGACAGGGGGCACCGAGAAATTCACCCCTCCACTTT
TRBD1,TRBJ1-5,.,TRBV7-8,CASSGVVAGGGNQPQHF,TGTGCCAGCAGCGGAGTGGTGGCAGGGGGCGGCAATCAGCCCCAGCATTTT
TRBD1,TRBJ2-5,.,TRBV7-8,CASSPSQGLQETQYF,TGTGCCAGCAGCCCATCACAGGGGTTACAAGAGACCCAGTACTTC
.,TRBJ1-6,.,TRBV12-5,CASGLGQGQGSPLHF,TGTGCTAGTGGTTTGGGTCAGGGTCAGGGCTCACCCCTCCACTTT
TRBD2,TRBJ2-3,.,TRBV10-3,CAISGGTSGGTDTQYF,TGTGCCATCAGTGGAGGGACTAGCGGGGGCACAGATACGCAGTATTTT
TRBD1,TRBJ2-7,once,TRBV30,CAWSVRDRGGGYEQYF,TGTGCCTGGAGTGTACGGGACAGGGGAGGTGGGTACGAGCAGTACTTC